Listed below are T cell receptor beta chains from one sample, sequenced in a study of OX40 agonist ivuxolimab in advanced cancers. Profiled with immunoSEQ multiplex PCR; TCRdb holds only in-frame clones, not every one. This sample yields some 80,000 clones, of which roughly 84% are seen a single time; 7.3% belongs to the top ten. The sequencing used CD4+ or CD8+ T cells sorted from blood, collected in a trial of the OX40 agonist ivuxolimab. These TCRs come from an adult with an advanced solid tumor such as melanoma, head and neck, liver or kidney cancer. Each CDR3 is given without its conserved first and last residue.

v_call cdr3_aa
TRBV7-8 ASRYYRGRTGELF
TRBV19 ASSIKVQGLGYT
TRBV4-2 ASSQGAGSIQY
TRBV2 ASTRKSSNEKLF
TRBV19 ASKYGNQPQH
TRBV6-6 ASTLGGFANYGYT
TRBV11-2 ASSPNYIWVSGDTGELF
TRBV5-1 ASSLGTGDNEQY
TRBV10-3 AIRSGLGADTQY
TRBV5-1 ASSPTYNEQF
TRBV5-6 ASSLEVSGGPGDTQY
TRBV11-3 ASSPAGEGAF
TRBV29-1 SGARNTEAF
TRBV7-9 ASSLARTGVEKLF
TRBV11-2 ASTLETGSSYEQY
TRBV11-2 ASSLAQNYGYT
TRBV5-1 ASSFWDRGNTEAF
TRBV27 ASSLSVDRGSQPQH
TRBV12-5 ASGLGQGRYYGYT
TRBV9 ASSPWGISYNEQF
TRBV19 ASMELPNTGELF
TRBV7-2 ASRVRAAYNEQF
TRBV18 ASSPTTGGHYEQY
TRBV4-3 ASSQDGAANQPQH
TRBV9 ASSPWTGSTGELF
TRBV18 ASSSPTGPTEAF
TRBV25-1 ASSGQGAMGEKLF
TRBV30 AWTRTGGPIGELF
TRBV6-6 ASTGDYGYT
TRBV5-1 ASSLVGATNEKLF
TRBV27 ASSLVGTSNQPQH
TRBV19 ASSTEHRQGSNQPQH